This T cell receptor beta chain stems from a study of CD8+ T cells in alopecia areata. The CDR3 runs 14 residues. The germline gives CDR1 MGHRA, CDR2 YSYEKL. V was trimmed by 1 base and J by 3 bases, leaving 10 bases between them. Treatment meaning: oral pan-JAK inhibitor, 5-10 mg twice daily. Reverse transcription of extracted RNA yielded cDNA, which provided the sequencing template. Clones were read by immunoSEQ multiplex PCR, and TCRdb kept only the in-frame ones, dropping some. In the table there are some 110,000 clones, 50% to 75% of which are singletons. The chain joins TRBV4-1 to TRBJ2-7; D may be TRBD2 (5 bases). The sequence was collected from a human donor with alopecia areata. The sequencing used CD8+ T cells sorted from blood, collected at week 4, from a patient treated with tofacitinib. The CDR3 DNA follows: TGCGCCAGCAGCCAAGGACGGGATGACTACGAGCAGTACTTC. The encoded protein is CASSQGRDDYEQYF.